This T cell receptor (beta chain) was sequenced for a study of cytomegalovirus exposure and HLA in healthy donors. Study-wide findings and caveats: Confirmation in vitro established that a few CMV-associated chains were specific for CMV antigens. Further analysis was carried out later, and it showed several of the most significant clusters appearing linked to common viral pathogens.

Primers: 60 Vbeta forward and 13 Jbeta reverse. The assay was immunoSEQ multiplex PCR, and TCRdb's table has in-frame clones only and misses some. Here the sample spans about 150,000 clones, about 80% being singletons. To note about this clone: What it recognizes is unknown. At the DNA level, this CDR3 is encoded by other sequences in the same sample as well.

The sample was PBMCs. This receptor was taken from a woman in her thirties or forties in good health and CMV-seronegative.

In DNA form, the CDR3 reads TGTGCCACGAAGAGCGTATCGACAGGACCTAGCAATCAGCCCCAGCATTTT. Amino acids: CATKSVSTGPSNQPQHF. V gene TRBV19 combines with J gene TRBJ1-5; a weak D match, TRBD1 (6 bases). CDR1 and CDR2 (germline): LNHDA, SQIVND (reference sequence). This CDR3 is 17 amino acids long. Trimming removed 10 bases at V and 0 bases at J, with 22 bases between.